This is a list of T cell receptor delta chains from one sample in a study of delta chains in infants with herpesvirus infections. TCRdb ran CATT on the RT-PCR reads. Here the sample spans over a thousand delta-chain clones, about a third being singletons. Sequencing used peripheral blood, obtained at time point 1 of longitudinal follow-up. These receptor sequences come from a human donor who was a Ugandan infant, either HIV-exposed or HIV-unexposed (not recorded which). Each CDR3 is given with its conserved first and last residue. D genes are given only for firm matches. The listing skips clone size in some rows; elsewhere it reads once, few, many or a size class.

d_gene	abundance	v_gene	j_gene	CDR3nt	CDR3aa
.	.	TRDV1	TRDJ1	TGTGCTCTTGGGGAATTTTCCTATAGGGGGGATTCGGATAAACTCATCTTT	CALGEFSYRGDSDKLIF
TRDD3	.	TRDV1	TRDJ1	TGTGCTCTTGGGGAATTGTACTGGGGGATACATAAACTCATCTTT	CALGELYWGIHKLIF
TRDD3	.	TRDV1	TRDJ1	TGTGCTCTTGGGAACTTGGGACTGGGGACTTATAAACTCATCTTT	CALGNLGLGTYKLIF
TRDD3	few	TRDV1	TRDJ1	TGTGCTCTTGGGGTCCCTTCATCCCATTACTGGGGGATACCCCTCACCGATAAACTCATCTTT	CALGVPSSHYWGIPLTDKLIF
.	few	TRDV1	TRDJ1	TGTGCTCTTGGGGAACTGACCTTCCTATCGTTGATAACTGGGGGGCCCACTTACCCGTACACCGATAAACTCATCTTT	CALGELTFLSLITGGPTYPYTDKLIF
TRDD3	.	TRDV1	TRDJ1	TGTGCTCTTGGGGAAGCCTCTACGTCTGGGGGACCGTACACCGATAAACTCATCTTT	CALGEASTSGGPYTDKLIF
TRDD3	large	TRDV2	TRDJ2	TGTGCCTGTGACGTACTGGGGGATACTTTGACAGCACAACTCTTCTTT	CACDVLGDTLTAQLFF
.	.	TRDV2	TRDJ2	TGTGCCTGTGACACCGTAGGAGGCGGGACAGCACAACTCTTCTTT	CACDTVGGGTAQLFF
TRDD3	few	TRDV1	TRDJ1	TGTGCTCTTGGGGAACTTGCGCCTACGATTACTGGGGGATACGCGTATACTGGACTCATCTTT	CALGELAPTITGGYAYTGLIF
.	.	TRDV1	TRDJ1	TGTGCTCTTGGGGAATTTCCCCCCATTCTTTGTCTGGGGAGCTCTTACACCGATAAACTCATCTTT	CALGEFPPILCLGSSYTDKLIF
TRDD3	.	TRDV1	TRDJ1	TGTGCTCTTGGGGAACCCCACCTTCCTATCCGGGGGATACGCGATAAACTCATCTTT	CALGEPHLPIRGIRDKLIF